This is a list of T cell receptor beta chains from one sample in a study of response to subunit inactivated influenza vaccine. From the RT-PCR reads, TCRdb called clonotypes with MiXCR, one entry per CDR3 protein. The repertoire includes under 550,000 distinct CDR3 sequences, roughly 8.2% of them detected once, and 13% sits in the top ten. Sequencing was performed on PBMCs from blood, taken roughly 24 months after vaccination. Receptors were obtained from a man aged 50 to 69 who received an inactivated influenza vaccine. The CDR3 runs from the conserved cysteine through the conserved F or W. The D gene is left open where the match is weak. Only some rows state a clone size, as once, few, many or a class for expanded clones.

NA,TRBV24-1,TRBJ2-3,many,CATSGLGAGTDTQYF,TGTGCCACCAGTGGGCTCGGAGCGGGCACAGATACGCAGTATTTT
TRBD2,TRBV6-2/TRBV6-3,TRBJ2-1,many,CASSYRLAGGPGEQFF,TGTGCCAGCAGTTACCGACTAGCGGGAGGGCCGGGTGAGCAGTTCTTC
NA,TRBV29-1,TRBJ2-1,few,CSVVGREGYEQFF,TGCAGCGTTGTAGGGAGAGAGGGTTATGAGCAGTTCTTC
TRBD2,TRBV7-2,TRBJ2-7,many,CASSLATSGGPPIYEQYF,TGTGCCAGCAGCTTAGCGACTAGCGGGGGCCCTCCCATATACGAGCAGTACTTC
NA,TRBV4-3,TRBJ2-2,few,CASSPRDWTDENTGELFF,TGCGCCAGCAGCCCAAGAGATTGGACGGACGAGAACACCGGGGAGCTGTTTTTT
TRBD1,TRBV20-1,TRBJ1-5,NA,CSARETGESNQPQHF,TGCAGTGCTAGAGAGACAGGGGAAAGCAATCAGCCCCAGCATTTT
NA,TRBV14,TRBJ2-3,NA,CASAHYTDTQYF,TGTGCCAGCGCCCATTACACAGATACGCAGTATTTT
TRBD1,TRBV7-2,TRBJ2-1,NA,CARGETGSVHEQFF,TGTGCCAGAGGTGAGACAGGGTCAGTCCATGAGCAGTTCTTC
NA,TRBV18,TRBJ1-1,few,CASSPRQLQNTEAFF,TGTGCCAGCTCACCACGGCAGCTTCAGAACACTGAAGCTTTCTTT
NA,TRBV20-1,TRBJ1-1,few,CSANPGANTEAFF,TGCAGTGCTAACCCGGGGGCCAACACTGAAGCTTTCTTT
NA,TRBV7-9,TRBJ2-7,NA,CASSSYPYEQYF,TGTGCCAGCAGCTCATATCCGTACGAGCAGTACTTC
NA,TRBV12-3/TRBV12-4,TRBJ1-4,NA,CASRIQGGDEKLFF,TGTGCCAGCAGGATACAGGGAGGAGATGAAAAACTGTTTTTT
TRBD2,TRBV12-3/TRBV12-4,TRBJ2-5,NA,CASRALGLAGGTQYF,TGTGCCAGCAGGGCCCTCGGACTAGCGGGAGGGACCCAGTACTTC
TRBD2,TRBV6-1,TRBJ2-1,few,CASSIGLAASYNEQFF,TGTGCCAGCAGTATAGGACTAGCGGCCTCCTACAATGAGCAGTTCTTC
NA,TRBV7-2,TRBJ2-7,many,CASSPRGRPPTYEQYF,TGTGCCAGCAGCCCTAGGGGCAGGCCCCCGACCTACGAGCAGTACTTC
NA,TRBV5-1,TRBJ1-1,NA,CASSLIEGTEAFF,TGCGCCAGCAGCTTGATCGAGGGCACTGAAGCTTTCTTT
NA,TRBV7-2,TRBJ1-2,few,CASSSEPGGGYGYTF,TGTGCCAGCAGCTCAGAACCGGGCGGCGGCTATGGCTACACCTTC
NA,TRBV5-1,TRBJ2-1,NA,CASSPGERRGSFF,TGCGCCAGCAGCCCCGGGGAGAGACGAGGATCGTTCTTC
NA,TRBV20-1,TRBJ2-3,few,CSARVSRGTDTQYF,TGCAGTGCTAGAGTCTCCAGGGGCACAGATACGCAGTATTTT
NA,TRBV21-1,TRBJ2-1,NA,CASSNPRDRSYNEQFF,TGTGCCAGCAGCAATCCTCGGGACCGCTCCTACAATGAGCAGTTCTTC
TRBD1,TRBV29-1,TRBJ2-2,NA,CSARGQYPTNTGELFF,TGCAGCGCCAGGGGACAGTACCCGACAAACACCGGGGAGCTGTTTTTT
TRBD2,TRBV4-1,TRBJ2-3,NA,CASSNIAGADTQYF,TGCGCCAGCAGCAATATAGCGGGGGCGGATACGCAGTATTTT
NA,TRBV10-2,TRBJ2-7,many,CASTSGQTLYEQYF,TGCGCCAGCACGTCGGGACAAACTCTGTACGAGCAGTACTTC
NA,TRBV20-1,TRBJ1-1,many,CSARRTGNEAFF,TGCAGTGCTAGACGGACCGGAAATGAAGCTTTCTTT
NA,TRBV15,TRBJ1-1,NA,CATTERQGVHAFF,TGTGCCACCACGGAGCGGCAGGGAGTTCATGCTTTCTTT
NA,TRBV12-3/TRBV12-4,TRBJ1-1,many,CASSLAGGGGPNTEAFF,TGTGCCAGCAGTTTAGCGGGGGGCGGGGGCCCGAACACTGAAGCTTTCTTT
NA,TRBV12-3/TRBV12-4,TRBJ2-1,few,CASSLTIYNEQFF,TGTGCCAGCAGTTTGACAATCTACAATGAGCAGTTCTTC
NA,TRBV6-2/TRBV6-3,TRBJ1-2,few,CASSWRPLGNYGYTF,TGTGCCAGCAGTTGGCGGCCGCTTGGAAACTATGGCTACACCTTC
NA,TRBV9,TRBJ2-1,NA,CASSGPGGAGEDNEQFF,TGTGCCAGCAGCGGGCCGGGGGGCGCGGGAGAGGACAATGAGCAGTTCTTC
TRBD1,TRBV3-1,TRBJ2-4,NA,CASSQGGTGAKNIQYF,TGTGCCAGCAGCCAAGGTGGGACAGGAGCCAAAAACATTCAGTACTTC
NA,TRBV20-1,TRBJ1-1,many,CSARVRGQPMTEAFF,TGCAGTGCTAGAGTAAGGGGACAACCGATGACTGAAGCTTTCTTT
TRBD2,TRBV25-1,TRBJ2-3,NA,CASSKYWSSGRGSDTQYF,TGTGCCAGCAGTAAATATTGGTCTAGCGGGAGAGGTTCAGATACGCAGTATTTT
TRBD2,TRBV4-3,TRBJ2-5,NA,CASSQGTRYTETQYF,TGCGCCAGCAGCCAAGGGACTAGATATACCGAGACCCAGTACTTC
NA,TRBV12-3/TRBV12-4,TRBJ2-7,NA,CASTPGVGGNYEQYF,TGTGCCAGCACCCCGGGGGTGGGGGGAAACTACGAGCAGTACTTC
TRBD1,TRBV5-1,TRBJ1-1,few,CASSLTDRVYTEAFF,TGCGCCAGCAGCTTGACCGACAGGGTGTACACTGAAGCTTTCTTT
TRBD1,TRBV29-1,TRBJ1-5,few,CSVGGTGRQPQHF,TGCAGCGTTGGGGGGACAGGGCGCCAGCCCCAGCATTTT
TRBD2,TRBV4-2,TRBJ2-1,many,CASSPDSGRHYNEQFF,TGTGCCAGCAGCCCAGATAGCGGGAGGCATTACAATGAGCAGTTCTTC
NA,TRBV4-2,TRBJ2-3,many,CASSQDWDTQYF,TGTGCCAGCAGCCAAGATTGGGATACGCAGTATTTT
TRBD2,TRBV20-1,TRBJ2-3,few,CSARDYSGNQDTQYF,TGCAGTGCTAGAGATTATAGCGGGAATCAAGATACGCAGTATTTT
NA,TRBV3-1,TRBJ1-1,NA,CASSQTNGGREAFF,TGTGCCAGCAGCCAGACGAACGGCGGGAGGGAAGCTTTCTTT
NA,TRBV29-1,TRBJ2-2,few,CSVGIGTDTGELFF,TGCAGCGTTGGTATAGGGACGGACACCGGGGAGCTGTTTTTT
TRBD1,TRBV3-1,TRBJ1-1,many,CASSQLDRDGEAFF,TGTGCCAGCAGCCAACTCGACAGGGATGGTGAAGCTTTCTTT
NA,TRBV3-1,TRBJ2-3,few,CASSKEGRGTDTQYF,TGTGCCAGCAGCAAAGAGGGCAGGGGAACAGATACGCAGTATTTT
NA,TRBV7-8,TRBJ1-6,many,CASSISGTGNSPLHF,TGTGCCAGCAGCATTTCCGGGACGGGGAATTCACCCCTCCACTTT
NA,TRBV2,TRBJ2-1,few,CASSEVLAGLQFF,TGTGCCAGCAGTGAAGTTTTAGCCGGGTTGCAGTTCTTC
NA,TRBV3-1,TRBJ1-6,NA,CASSLTGRDSPLHF,TGTGCCAGCAGCCTCACAGGGAGGGATTCACCCCTCCACTTT
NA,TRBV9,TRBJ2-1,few,CASSALSDSSYNEQFF,TGTGCCAGCAGCGCCCTCTCGGACAGTTCCTACAATGAGCAGTTCTTC
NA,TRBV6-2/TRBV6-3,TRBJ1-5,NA,CASSWDLGHYSNQPQHF,TGTGCCAGCAGTTGGGACCTCGGACACTATAGCAATCAGCCCCAGCATTTT
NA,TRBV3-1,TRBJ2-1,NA,CASSQESGFSYNEQIF,TGTGCCAGCAGCCAGGAAAGCGGGTTTTCCTACAATGAGCAGATCTTC
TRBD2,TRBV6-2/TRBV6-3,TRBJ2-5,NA,CASRRFSGVQETQYF,TGTGCCAGCAGACGATTTAGCGGGGTTCAAGAGACCCAGTACTTC
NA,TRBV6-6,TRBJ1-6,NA,CASSRYNSPLHF,TGTGCCAGCAGCCGCTATAATTCACCCCTCCACTTT
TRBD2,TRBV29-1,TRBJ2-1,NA,CSVAGSGGNEQFF,TGCAGCGTTGCAGGTAGCGGGGGGAATGAGCAGTTCTTC